This T cell receptor beta chain was sequenced during a study of blood T cell repertoires in COVID-19. Background on the study: COVID-19 samples collected from the United States, Italy and Spain covered acute and convalescent phases.

This clone was counted a single time. Germline V gene data show CDR1 as SGHAT and CDR2 as FQNNGV. Between the trimmed V and J ends, which lost 4 bases and 4 bases, there was a span of 11 bases. The CDR3 is made up of 13 amino acids. The repertoire was sequenced with immunoSEQ multiplex PCR; TCRdb's copy has only in-frame clones and lacks some. The table shows about 300,000 clones, with 70% to 90% occurring only once. The rearrangement links TRBV11-2 to TRBJ2-7; possible D gene TRBD1, 5 bases. Sample: peripheral blood. The clonotype comes from a man aged 18 to 30 who had recovered from COVID-19. The chain's CDR3 is CASSSLQGYEQYF. CDR3 DNA sequence: TGTGCCAGCAGCTCACTCCAGGGATACGAGCAGTACTTC.